This TCR beta chain appears in the sequencing data of a study of T cell responses to AZD1222 COVID-19 vaccine. Turning to the study itself: Pooling covered second doses at about 4 or about 12 weeks. The study, taken as a whole, reports: The repertoires were collected only after the peak T cell response. Once two AZD1222 doses were given, Spike-specific TCR breadth and depth went up. Clonal diversity may have been underestimated in mostly white British donors.

The table came from immunoSEQ multiplex PCR; TCRdb's copy has only in-frame clones and leaves some out. The sample yields around 60,000 clones, about 90% seen once. As to this clone: Its antigen remains unidentified.

In germline, CDR1 is MNHEY, CDR2 SVGAGI. Trimming cost V 5 bases and J 4 bases; bases outside gene matches: 5. The CDR3 is 15 amino acids. The TCR originated in an adult in good health. The chain couples TRBV6-5 to TRBJ1-4, with TRBD1 identical over 9 bases. The sequences come from peripheral blood, collected on day 0 of AZD1222 vaccination. CDR3 loop: CASSQQGALNEKLFF. The CDR3 DNA is TGTGCCAGCAGTCAACAGGGGGCACTTAATGAAAAACTGTTTTTT.